These T cell receptor beta chains were read from a single sample in a study of molecular identifiers for immune sequencing clone quantification. TCRdb re-called the PCR reads through MiXCR, storing one row per CDR3 protein. Found here are around 460,000 distinct CDR3 sequences, around a fifth of them singletons; the top ten hold around 0.84%. Specimen: naive CD8+ T cells from blood, with Jurkat cell RNA spiked in. These receptor sequences come from a human donor in good health. Some libraries in this study had Jurkat cell RNA spiked in. The CDR3 runs from the conserved cysteine through the conserved F or W. The order of the fields is V gene, J gene, clone size, D gene, CDR3 DNA, CDR3 protein. The D gene is left open where the match is weak. The listing skips clone size in some rows; elsewhere it reads once, few, many or a size class.

>TRBV27|TRBJ2-2|few|-
TGTGCCAGCAGTTTTAAAAGGAGGGCCGGGGAGCTGTTTTTT
CASSFKRRAGELFF
>TRBV4-3|TRBJ1-1|many|-
TGCGCCAGCAGCCAAGATCACTGGGTTTCTGAAGCTTTCTTT
CASSQDHWVSEAFF
>TRBV6-6|TRBJ1-5|-|TRBD1
TGTGCCAGCAGTTACGTGGCAGGGGGCTTCGGTGATCAGCCCCAGCATTTT
CASSYVAGGFGDQPQHF
>TRBV7-7|TRBJ2-5|few|TRBD2
TGTGCCAGCAGCTGTCGGTCACTAGCGGGGGGCCGATTGTACCAAGAGACCCAGTACTTC
CASSCRSLAGGRLYQETQYF
>TRBV12-3/TRBV12-4|TRBJ2-4|many|TRBD2
TGTGCCAGCAGTTTTAGCCTAGCGGCCGCCGTGGACATTCAGTACTTC
CASSFSLAAAVDIQYF
>TRBV7-2|TRBJ2-7|many|TRBD2
TGTGCCAGCAGCTACAATAGCGGGGGGCACTACGAGCAGTACTTC
CASSYNSGGHYEQYF
>TRBV7-9|TRBJ2-7|-|-
TGTGCCAGCAGCCCCCTCCGGGGAACGGGCTACGAGCAATACTTC
CASSPLRGTGYEQYF
>TRBV2|TRBJ1-2|many|-
TGTGCCAGCAGTGGGACATCAAATTATGGCTACACCTTC
CASSGTSNYGYTF
>TRBV14|TRBJ1-2|many|TRBD1
TGTGCCAGCAGCCCGAACCGGGACAGGGAGTATGGCTACACCTTC
CASSPNRDREYGYTF
>TRBV12-3/TRBV12-4|TRBJ2-7|-|-
TGTACCAGCAGTTCCGGCGGTGAGTCCTGCGAGCAGTACTTC
CTSSSGGESCEQYF
>TRBV14|TRBJ2-1|many|-
TGTGCCAGCAGCCAAGCAGGAAGATCCGGTGAGCAGTTCTTC
CASSQAGRSGEQFF
>TRBV11-2|TRBJ2-1|-|-
TGTGCCAGCAGCTTAGTTGGACAGGGAGGGGACTATGAGCAGTTCTTC
CASSLVGQGGDYEQFF
>TRBV24-1|TRBJ2-3|few|-
TGTGCCACCAGTGATTCCCCCCGTTACGGAGAGAACACAGATACGCAGTATTTT
CATSDSPRYGENTDTQYF
>TRBV27|TRBJ2-7|many|TRBD1
TGTGCCAGCAGTTCTGGACAGGGCCGGTTCGAGCAGTACTTC
CASSSGQGRFEQYF
>TRBV5-1|TRBJ2-7|-|-
TGCGCCAGCAGCTTGGCCCCCGGGACTTCTTACGAGCAGTACTTC
CASSLAPGTSYEQYF
>TRBV10-2|TRBJ2-7|few|TRBD2
TGCGCCAGCAGTGAGTGGGCTAGCGGGGGCTACGAGCAGTACTTC
CASSEWASGGYEQYF
>TRBV4-3|TRBJ2-3|many|-
TGCGCCAGCAGTCAGCAGGATACGCAGTATTTT
CASSQQDTQYF
>TRBV12-3/TRBV12-4|TRBJ1-2|-|-
TGTGCCAGCAGTTGGACAGATCGTGGCTACACCTTC
CASSWTDRGYTF